This T cell receptor (beta chain) was sequenced for a study of response to subunit inactivated influenza vaccine. To note about this clonotype: What it binds is not known.

TCRdb recomputed calls from the RT-PCR reads with MiXCR, one row per CDR3 protein. The sample includes a few hundred thousand distinct CDR3 sequences, approximately 7.3% seen only once; the top ten take approximately 14%. Study conclusions and caveats: That few new T cells are recruited by each seasonal influenza vaccination was the authors' suggestion.

With 1 base clipped from V and 1 base from J, the junction kept 10 bases outside the gene matches. Germline lookup yields CDR1 GTSNPN and CDR2 SVGIG (reference sequence). The CDR3 sequence is 16 residues long. The J gene is TRBJ2-7, the V gene TRBV30; 7 nucleotides agree with TRBD2. Specimen: PBMCs from blood, collected 23 to 25 months after vaccination. The TCR comes from a man aged 45 to 70 who received an inactivated influenza vaccine. In DNA form, the CDR3 reads TGTGCCTGGAGTGCCCCTTACGGGAGGCGATCCTACGAGCAGTACTTC. This translates into CAWSAPYGRRSYEQYF.